This T cell receptor beta chain is from a study of T cell changes during pregnancy in multiple sclerosis. Clones were sequenced by immunoSEQ multiplex PCR, and TCRdb holds only the in-frame ones, with some missing. The table records over 90,000 clones, approximately 90% of them present only once. Worth noting for this clone: The same CDR3 can be traced to other DNA sequences in this sample.

Trimming removed 3 bases from V and 4 bases from J; junction bases left unmatched: 0. In germline, CDR1 is MDHEN, CDR2 SYDVKM. This CDR3 contains 14 residues. The chain has TRBV28 and TRBJ1-5, with 10 positions matching TRBD1. This clonotype was sampled from a female donor with multiple sclerosis, enrolled in a pregnancy study. The starting material was peripheral blood, obtained after pregnancy. The DNA for the CDR3 is TGTGCCAGCAGTTTGGGACAGGGGAATCAGCCCCAGCATTTT. Translation gives CASSLGQGNQPQHF.